The clone carrying this T cell receptor (beta chain) came up a few times. A single record per CDR3 protein comes from TCRdb applying MiXCR to the reads. The repertoire holds approximately 500,000 distinct CDR3 sequences, with 15% to 20% as singletons. This entry comes from a study of T cell repertoires in cytomegalovirus infection. Germline-derived CDR1 and CDR2 are MGHRA and YSYEKL. V was trimmed by 1 base and J by 3 bases, leaving 10 bases between them. The length of the CDR3 is 14 residues. The sequence was obtained from a human donor in good health (CMV status not recorded). Some clones in this sample may be carry-over from other donors' samples. Source material: CD8+ T cells from PBMCs. The V call is TRBV4-1, the J call TRBJ2-7; no clear D. The CDR3 here is CASSQVGSVYEQYF. In DNA, the CDR3 is TGCGCCAGCAGCCAAGTGGGGTCAGTCTACGAGCAGTACTTC.